The clone carrying this T cell receptor (beta chain) has only a few counts. Its antigen is still unknown. The CDR3 is 15 amino acids. V lost 0 bases to trimming and J lost 5 bases; unmatched junction nucleotides: 1. The germline V gene encodes CDR1 SEHNR and CDR2 FQNEAQ (reference sequence). Unique molecular identifiers, one per molecule, were present on every TCR cDNA molecule. TCRdb reprocessed the 5' RACE reads with MiXCR, giving one entry per CDR3 protein. Seen here are more than 65,000 distinct CDR3 sequences, roughly 13% observed once, and the top ten hold 4.6%. Time point noted: sample taken at primary tumor resection. Unsorted samples of tumor, nontumor lung or frozen PBMC had their whole RNA sequenced. The data were taken from a study of spatial heterogeneity in lung cancer. Study-wide points: Blood contained ubiquitous expanded tumor TCRs more at resection than at follow-up.

The chain has TRBV7-9 and TRBJ2-3; 11 nucleotides agree with TRBD1. This TCR was recovered from a male donor with early-stage non-small cell lung cancer. The sample in question was PBMCs, obtained at surgery. The chain's CDR3 is CASSLAGQGGDTQYF. The CDR3 bases are TGTGCCAGCAGCTTAGCGGGACAGGGGGGAGATACGCAGTATTTT.